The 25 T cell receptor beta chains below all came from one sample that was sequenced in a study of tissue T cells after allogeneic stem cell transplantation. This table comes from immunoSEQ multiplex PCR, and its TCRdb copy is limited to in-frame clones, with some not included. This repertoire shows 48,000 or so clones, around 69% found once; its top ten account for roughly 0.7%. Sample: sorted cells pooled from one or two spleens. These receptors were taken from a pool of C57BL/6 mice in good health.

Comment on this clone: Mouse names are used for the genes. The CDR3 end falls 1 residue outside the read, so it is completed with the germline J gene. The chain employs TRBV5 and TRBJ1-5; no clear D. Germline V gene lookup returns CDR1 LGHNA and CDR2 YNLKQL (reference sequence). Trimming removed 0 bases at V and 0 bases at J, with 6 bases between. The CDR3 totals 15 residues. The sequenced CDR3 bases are TGTGCCAGCAGCCAAGATGGGGTTAACAACCAGGCTCCGCTT. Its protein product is CASSQDGVNNQAPL. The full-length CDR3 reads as CASSQDGVNNQAPLF.

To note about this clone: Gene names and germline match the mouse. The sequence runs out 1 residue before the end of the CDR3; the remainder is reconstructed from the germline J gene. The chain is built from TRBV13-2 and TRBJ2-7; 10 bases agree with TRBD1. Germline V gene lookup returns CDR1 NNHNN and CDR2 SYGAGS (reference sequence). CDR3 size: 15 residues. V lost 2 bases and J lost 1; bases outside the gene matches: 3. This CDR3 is CASGEEDRGSYEQYF. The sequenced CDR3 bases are TGTGCCAGCGGTGAGGAGGACAGGGGGTCCTATGAACAGTAC.

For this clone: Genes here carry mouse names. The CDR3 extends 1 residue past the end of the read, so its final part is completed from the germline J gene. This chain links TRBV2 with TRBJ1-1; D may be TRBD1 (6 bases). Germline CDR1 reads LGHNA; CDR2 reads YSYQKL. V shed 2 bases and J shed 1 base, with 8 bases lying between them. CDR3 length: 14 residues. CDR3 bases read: TGTGCCAGCAGCCAAAGGGACAAAAACACAGAAGTCTTC. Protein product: CASSQRDKNTEVF. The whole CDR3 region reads CASSQRDKNTEVFF.

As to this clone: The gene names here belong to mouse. This CDR3 is CASSIDWGGDTQYF. The part of the CDR3 DNA that was read is TGTGCCAGCAGTATAGACTGGGGGGGCGACACCCAGTAC. This chain uses TRBV19 with TRBJ2-5; 11 nucleotides align to TRBD2. Read sequence stops 1 residue before the CDR3 end, and the germline J gene provides the missing end. Looked up from germline, CDR1 is FNHDT and CDR2 is SITEND (reference sequence). V trimming: 0 bases; J trimming: 6 bases; junction bases outside the gene matches: 0. The CDR3 extends over 14 amino acids.

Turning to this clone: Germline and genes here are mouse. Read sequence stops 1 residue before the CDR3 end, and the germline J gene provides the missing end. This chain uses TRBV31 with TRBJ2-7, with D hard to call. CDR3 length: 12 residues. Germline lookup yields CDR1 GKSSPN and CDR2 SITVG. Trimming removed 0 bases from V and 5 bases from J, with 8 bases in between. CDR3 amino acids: CAWSLTGDEQYF. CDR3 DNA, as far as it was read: TGTGCCTGGAGTCTAACGGGCGATGAACAGTAC.

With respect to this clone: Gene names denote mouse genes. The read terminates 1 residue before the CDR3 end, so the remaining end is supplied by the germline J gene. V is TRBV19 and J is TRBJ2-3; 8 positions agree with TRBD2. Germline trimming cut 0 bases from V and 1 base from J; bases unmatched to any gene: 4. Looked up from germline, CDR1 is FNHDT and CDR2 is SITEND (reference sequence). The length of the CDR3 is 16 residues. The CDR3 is CASSIVGGAGAETLYF. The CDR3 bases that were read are TGTGCCAGCAGTATAGTGGGGGGGGCGGGTGCAGAAACGCTGTAT.

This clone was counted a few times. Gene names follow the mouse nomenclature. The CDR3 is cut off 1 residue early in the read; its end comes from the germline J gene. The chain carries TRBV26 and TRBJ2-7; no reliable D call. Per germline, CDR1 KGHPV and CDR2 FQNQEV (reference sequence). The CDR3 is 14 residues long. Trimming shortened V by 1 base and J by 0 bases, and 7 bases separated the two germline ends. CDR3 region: CASSLLADSYEQYF. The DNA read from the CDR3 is TGTGCCAGCAGTCTGTTGGCAGACTCCTATGAACAGTAC.

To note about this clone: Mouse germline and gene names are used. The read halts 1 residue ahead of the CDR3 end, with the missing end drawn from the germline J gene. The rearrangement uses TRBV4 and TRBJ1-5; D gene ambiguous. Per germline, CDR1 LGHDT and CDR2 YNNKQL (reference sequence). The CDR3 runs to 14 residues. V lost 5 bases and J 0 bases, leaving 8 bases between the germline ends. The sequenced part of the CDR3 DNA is TGTGCCAGCAGCCTCGACATTAACAACCAGGCTCCGCTT. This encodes CASSLDINNQAPL. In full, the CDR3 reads CASSLDINNQAPLF.

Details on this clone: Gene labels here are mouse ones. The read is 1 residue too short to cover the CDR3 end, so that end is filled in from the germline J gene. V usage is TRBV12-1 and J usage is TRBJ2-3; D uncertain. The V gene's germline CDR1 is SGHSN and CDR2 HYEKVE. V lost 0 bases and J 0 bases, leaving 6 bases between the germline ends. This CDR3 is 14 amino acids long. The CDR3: CASSLGSSAETLYF. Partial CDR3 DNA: TGTGCCAGCTCTCTCGGCAGTAGTGCAGAAACGCTGTAT.

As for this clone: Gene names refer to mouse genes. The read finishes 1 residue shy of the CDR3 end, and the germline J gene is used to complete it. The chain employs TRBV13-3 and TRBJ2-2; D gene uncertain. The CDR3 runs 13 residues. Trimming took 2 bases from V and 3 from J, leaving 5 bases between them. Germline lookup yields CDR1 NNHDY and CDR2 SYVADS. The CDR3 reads CASSDQDTGQLYF. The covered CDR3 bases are TGTGCCAGCAGTGACCAGGACACCGGGCAGCTCTAC.

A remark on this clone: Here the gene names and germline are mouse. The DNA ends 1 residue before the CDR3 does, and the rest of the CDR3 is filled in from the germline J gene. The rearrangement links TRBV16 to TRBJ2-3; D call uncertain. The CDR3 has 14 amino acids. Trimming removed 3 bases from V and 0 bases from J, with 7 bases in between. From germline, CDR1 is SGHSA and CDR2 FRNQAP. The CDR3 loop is CASSFKDSAETLYF. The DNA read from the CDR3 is TGTGCAAGCAGCTTTAAAGACAGTGCAGAAACGCTGTAT.

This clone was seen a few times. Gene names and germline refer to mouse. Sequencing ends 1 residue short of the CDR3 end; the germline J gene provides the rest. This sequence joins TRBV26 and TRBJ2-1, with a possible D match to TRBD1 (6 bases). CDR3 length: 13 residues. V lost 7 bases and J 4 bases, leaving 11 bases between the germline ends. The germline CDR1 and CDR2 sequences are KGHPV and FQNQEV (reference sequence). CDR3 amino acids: CASTPGQYAEQFF. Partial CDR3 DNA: TGTGCCAGCACCCCGGGACAATATGCTGAGCAGTTC.

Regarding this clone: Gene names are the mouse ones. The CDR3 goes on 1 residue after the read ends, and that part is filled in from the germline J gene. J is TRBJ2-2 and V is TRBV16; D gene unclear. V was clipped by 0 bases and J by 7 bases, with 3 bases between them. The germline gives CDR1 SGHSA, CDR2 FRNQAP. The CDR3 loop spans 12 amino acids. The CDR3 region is CASSLEGGQLYF. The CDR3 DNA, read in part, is TGTGCAAGCAGCTTAGAGGGCGGGCAGCTCTAC.

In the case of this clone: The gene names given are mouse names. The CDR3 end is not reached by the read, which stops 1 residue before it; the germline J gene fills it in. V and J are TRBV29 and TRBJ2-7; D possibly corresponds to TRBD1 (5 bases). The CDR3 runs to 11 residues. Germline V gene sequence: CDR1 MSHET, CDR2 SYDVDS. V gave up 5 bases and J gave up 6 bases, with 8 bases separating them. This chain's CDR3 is CASSPQGEQYF. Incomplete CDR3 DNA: TGTGCTAGCAGTCCCCAGGGTGAACAGTAC.

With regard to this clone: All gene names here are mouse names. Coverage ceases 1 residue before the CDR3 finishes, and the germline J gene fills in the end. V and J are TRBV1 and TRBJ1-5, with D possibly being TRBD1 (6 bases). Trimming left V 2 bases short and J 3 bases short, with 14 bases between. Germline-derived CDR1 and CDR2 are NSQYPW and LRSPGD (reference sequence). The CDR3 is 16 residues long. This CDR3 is CTCSAKLRGVNQAPLF. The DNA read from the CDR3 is TGCACCTGCAGTGCAAAGCTCAGGGGAGTCAACCAGGCTCCGCTT.

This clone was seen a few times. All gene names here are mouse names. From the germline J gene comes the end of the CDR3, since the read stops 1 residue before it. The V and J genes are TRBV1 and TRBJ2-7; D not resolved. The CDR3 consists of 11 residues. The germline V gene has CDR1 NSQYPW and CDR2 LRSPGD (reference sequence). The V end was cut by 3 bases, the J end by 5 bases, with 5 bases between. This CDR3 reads CTCSASDEQYF. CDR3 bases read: TGCACCTGCAGTGCCTCAGATGAACAGTAC.

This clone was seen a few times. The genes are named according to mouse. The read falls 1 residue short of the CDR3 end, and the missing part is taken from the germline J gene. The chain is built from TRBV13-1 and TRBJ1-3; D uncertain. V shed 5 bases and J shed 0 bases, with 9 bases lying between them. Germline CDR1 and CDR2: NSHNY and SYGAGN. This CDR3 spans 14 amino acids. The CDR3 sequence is CASSTGNSGNTLYF. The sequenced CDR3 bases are TGTGCCAGCAGCACCGGGAATTCTGGAAATACGCTCTAT.

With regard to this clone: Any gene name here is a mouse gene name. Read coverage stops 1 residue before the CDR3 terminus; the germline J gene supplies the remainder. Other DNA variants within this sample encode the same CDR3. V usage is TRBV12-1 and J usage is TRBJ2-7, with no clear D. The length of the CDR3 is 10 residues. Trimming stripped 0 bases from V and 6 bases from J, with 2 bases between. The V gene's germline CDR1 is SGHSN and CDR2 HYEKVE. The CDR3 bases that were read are TGTGCCAGCTCTCTCGGTGAACAGTAC. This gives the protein CASSLGEQY. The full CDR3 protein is CASSLGEQYF.

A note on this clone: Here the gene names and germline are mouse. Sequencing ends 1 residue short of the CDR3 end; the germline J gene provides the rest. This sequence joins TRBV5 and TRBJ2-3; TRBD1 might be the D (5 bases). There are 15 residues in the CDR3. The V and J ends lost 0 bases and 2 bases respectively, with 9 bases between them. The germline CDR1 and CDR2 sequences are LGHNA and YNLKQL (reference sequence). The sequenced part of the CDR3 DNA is TGTGCCAGCAGCCAAGAGGGCAGGGCTGCAGAAACGCTGTAT. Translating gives CASSQEGRAAETLY. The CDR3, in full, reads CASSQEGRAAETLYF.

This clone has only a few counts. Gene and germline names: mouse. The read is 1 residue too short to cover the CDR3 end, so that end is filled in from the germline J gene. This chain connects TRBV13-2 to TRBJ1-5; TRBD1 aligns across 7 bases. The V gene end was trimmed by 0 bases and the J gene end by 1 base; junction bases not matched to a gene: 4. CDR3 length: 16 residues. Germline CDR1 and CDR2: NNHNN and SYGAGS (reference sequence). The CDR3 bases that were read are TGTGCCAGCGGTGATGAAGAGGGGGCGAACAACCAGGCTCCGCTT. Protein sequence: CASGDEEGANNQAPL. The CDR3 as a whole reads CASGDEEGANNQAPLF.

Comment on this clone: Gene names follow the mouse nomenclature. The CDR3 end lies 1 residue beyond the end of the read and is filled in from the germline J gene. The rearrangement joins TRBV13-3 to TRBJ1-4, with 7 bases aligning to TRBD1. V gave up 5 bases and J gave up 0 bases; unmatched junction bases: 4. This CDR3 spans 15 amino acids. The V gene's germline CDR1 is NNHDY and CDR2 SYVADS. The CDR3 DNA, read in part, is TGTGCCAGCAGCCCCGGGACAGTTTCCAACGAAAGATTATTT. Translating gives CASSPGTVSNERLF. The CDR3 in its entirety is CASSPGTVSNERLFF.

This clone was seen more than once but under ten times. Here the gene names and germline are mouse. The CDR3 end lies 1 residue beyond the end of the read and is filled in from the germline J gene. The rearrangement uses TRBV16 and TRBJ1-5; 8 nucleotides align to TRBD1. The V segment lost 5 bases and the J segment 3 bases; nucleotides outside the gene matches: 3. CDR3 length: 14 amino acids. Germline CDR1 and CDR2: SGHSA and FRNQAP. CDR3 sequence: CASSTGTGNQAPLF. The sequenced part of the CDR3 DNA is TGTGCAAGCAGCACCGGGACAGGCAACCAGGCTCCGCTT.

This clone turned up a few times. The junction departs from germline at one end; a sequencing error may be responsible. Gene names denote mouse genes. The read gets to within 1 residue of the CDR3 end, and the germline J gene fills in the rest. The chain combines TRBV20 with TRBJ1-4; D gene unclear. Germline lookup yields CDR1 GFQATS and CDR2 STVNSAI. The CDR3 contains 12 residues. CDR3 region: CGARNSNQRLFF. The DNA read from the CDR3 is TGTGGTGCTAGGAACAGCAACCAAAGATTATTT.

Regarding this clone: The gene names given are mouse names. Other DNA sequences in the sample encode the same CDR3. Incomplete CDR3 DNA: TGTGCCAGCAGCTCGACAGGGAACTCCGACTACACC. It translates to CASSSTGNSDYT. The CDR3, in full, reads CASSSTGNSDYTF. The rearrangement joins TRBV3 to TRBJ1-2; 7 bases agree with TRBD1. The missing CDR3 end, 1 residue past where the read stops, is filled in from the germline J gene. Germline-derived CDR1 and CDR2 are SNHLY and FYNGKV (reference sequence). Losses at the gene ends were 4 bases for V and 2 bases for J; bases not matched to a gene: 1. The CDR3 runs to 13 residues.

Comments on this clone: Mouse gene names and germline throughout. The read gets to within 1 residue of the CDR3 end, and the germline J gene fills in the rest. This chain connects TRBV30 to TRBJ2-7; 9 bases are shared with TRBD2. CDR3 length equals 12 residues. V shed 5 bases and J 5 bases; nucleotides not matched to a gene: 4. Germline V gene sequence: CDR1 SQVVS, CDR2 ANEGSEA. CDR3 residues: CSSLAGGDEQYF. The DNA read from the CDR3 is TGTAGTTCTTTGGCTGGGGGGGATGAACAGTAC.